The 18 T cell receptor beta chains below come from one sample, sequenced in a study of blood T cell repertoires in COVID-19. Some clones are missing from TCRdb's copy, which holds only in-frame ones; the method was immunoSEQ multiplex PCR. The sample includes a few hundred thousand clones, about 92% of them seen just once. The sequencing input was PBMCs or T cells enriched from blood (not recorded which). The receptors shown here come from a woman between 25 and 40 years old who had recovered from COVID-19.

The chain couples TRBV6-1 to TRBJ1-6; unclear D gene. The CDR3 covers 15 residues. V lost 1 base and J lost 9, with 13 bases in between. The germline gives CDR1 MNHNS, CDR2 SASEGT. The CDR3 protein is CASSEGSAYTSPLHF. CDR3 DNA: TGTGCCAGCAGTGAAGGGAGTGCCTACACTTCACCCCTCCACTTT.

The gene calls are TRBV28 and TRBJ1-2, with D perhaps matching TRBD1 (6 bases). CDR3 length equals 12 residues. Germline-derived CDR1 and CDR2 are MDHEN and SYDVKM. V was pared by 6 bases and J by 5 bases, with 10 bases between. This CDR3 is CASRGQSYGYTF. CDR3 in DNA: TGTGCCAGCAGAGGACAGTCTTATGGCTACACCTTC.

The rearrangement links TRBV28 to TRBJ1-4, with D tentatively TRBD1 (5 bases). The V gene's germline CDR1 is MDHEN and CDR2 SYDVKM. This CDR3 has 14 residues. V lost 5 bases and J 4 bases, leaving 11 bases between the germline ends. For the CDR3, the DNA is TGTGCCAGCAGTGGCGGGACTCTTAATGAAAAACTGTTTTTT. It yields the protein CASSGGTLNEKLFF. Looking up the rest from reference TRBV28 and TRBJ1-4 gives the full variable domain: DVKVTQSSRYLVKRTGEKVFLECVQDMDHENMFWYRQDPGLGLRLIYFSYDVKMKEKGDIPEGYSVSREKKERFSLILESASTNQTSMYLCASSGGTLNEKLFFGSGTQLSVL.

The chain uses TRBV6-1 and TRBJ2-7; D is ambiguous. This CDR3 comprises 12 residues. Germline V lookup: CDR1 MNHNS, CDR2 SASEGT. Trimming cost V 0 bases and J 3 bases, with 3 bases left between them. The CDR3: CASSEAYYEQYF. In DNA form, the CDR3 reads TGTGCCAGCAGTGAAGCGTACTACGAGCAGTACTTC.

There are a few counts of this clone. This chain links TRBV7-3 with TRBJ1-1, with D possibly TRBD1 on 6 matching bases. This CDR3 comprises 14 residues. Trimming stripped 2 bases from V and 1 base from J, with 8 bases between. Germline loops: CDR1 SGHTA, CDR2 FQGTGA. As DNA, the CDR3 is TGTGCCAGCAGCTTAGGGACACCGAACACTGAAGCTTTCTTT. Encoded protein: CASSLGTPNTEAFF.

The chain couples TRBV18 to TRBJ2-1, with TRBD2 matching 11 bases. This CDR3 has 20 amino acids. The germline CDR1 and CDR2 sequences are KGHSH and LQKENI. Trimming cost V 6 bases and J 9 bases; bases outside gene matches: 25. CDR3 DNA: TGTGCCAGCTCCCCCGCTTTAAAGATAACTAGCGGGGGCGCGGGGGTTGAGCAGTTCTTC. This sequence encodes CASSPALKITSGGAGVEQFF.

This chain connects TRBV4-3 to TRBJ1-5; D gene uncertain. V lost 0 bases and J lost 7, with 10 bases in between. CDR1 is LGHNA, CDR2 YSLEER, per germline. The CDR3 extends over 14 amino acids. In DNA, the CDR3 is TGCGCCAGCAGCCAAGATCTCCAGGTACAGCCCCAGCATTTT. Translating it yields CASSQDLQVQPQHF.

This chain links TRBV2 with TRBJ2-1; TRBD2 might be the D (7 bases). CDR3 length equals 16 residues. The V end lost 6 bases, the J end lost 0 bases, and 15 bases lay between the germline ends. Germline V gives CDR1 SNHLY, CDR2 FYNNEI. CDR3 nucleotide sequence: TGTGCCAGCAGCCCGGGGGGCAGGAGCTCCTACAATGAGCAGTTCTTC. Its translation is CASSPGGRSSYNEQFF.

This rearrangement joins TRBV19 to TRBJ2-7; D possibly corresponds to TRBD2 (7 bases). This CDR3 contains 15 residues. CDR1 is LNHDA and CDR2 is SQIVND in the germline V gene (reference sequence). V was pared by 7 bases and J by 6 bases, with 22 bases between. CDR3 in amino acids: CASKTTRGREGEQYF. CDR3 DNA: TGTGCCAGTAAAACAACCAGGGGCAGGGAGGGCGAGCAGTACTTC.

The chain has TRBV28 and TRBJ1-2; D is perhaps TRBD1 (6 bases). The V gene lost 4 bases and the J gene lost 2 bases, with 11 bases spanning the gap. CDR1 MDHEN and CDR2 SYDVKM come from the germline V gene. This CDR3 is 14 amino acids long. CDR3 nucleotides: TGTGCCAGCAGTTCCCTCACAGGGAACTATGGCTACACCTTC. This gives the protein CASSSLTGNYGYTF.

The chain uses TRBV7-9 and TRBJ2-3; D ambiguous. V was trimmed by 5 bases and J by 7 bases, leaving 4 bases between them. The CDR3 consists of 10 residues. Germline CDR1 SEHNR, CDR2 FQNEAQ (reference sequence). CDR3 coding DNA: TGTGCCAGCAGCGGCTATACGCAGTATTTT. Translated, it gives CASSGYTQYF.

This clone appeared a single time. The chain carries TRBV5-8 and TRBJ2-7; D gene unclear. Trimming removed 0 bases at V and 0 bases at J, with 10 bases between. Per germline, CDR1 SGHTS and CDR2 YDEGEE. This CDR3 has 15 residues. In DNA form, the CDR3 reads TGTGCCAGCAGCTTGGCAAGTGTCAGCTCCTACGAGCAGTACTTC. This encodes CASSLASVSSYEQYF.

The chain employs TRBV6-9 and TRBJ2-7, with TRBD1 identical over 7 bases. V shed 6 bases, J shed 1 base, and the junction held 12 bases outside the gene matches. The CDR3 contains 16 residues. The germline V gene encodes CDR1 MNHGY and CDR2 SVAAGI. The CDR3 sequence is CASSSITGAGSYEQYF. In DNA, the CDR3 is TGTGCCAGCAGCTCGATTACAGGGGCAGGGTCCTACGAGCAGTACTTC.

The V gene is TRBV28, the J gene TRBJ2-2; 8 bases fit TRBD2. Losses at the gene ends were 3 bases for V and 5 bases for J; bases not matched to a gene: 8. Germline lookup yields CDR1 MDHEN and CDR2 SYDVKM. The CDR3 covers 16 residues. The CDR3 reads CASSFPGRAGTGELFF. The CDR3 DNA sequence: TGTGCCAGCAGTTTTCCCGGGAGGGCCGGGACCGGGGAGCTGTTTTTT.

This clone was observed once. The chain has TRBV18 and TRBJ2-3; 9 bases are a match to TRBD2. This CDR3 has 17 residues. V shed 2 bases, J shed 5 bases, and the junction held 11 bases outside the gene matches. CDR1 is KGHSH and CDR2 is LQKENI in the germline V gene. CDR3 region: CASSPSSGGAGRDTQYF. CDR3 nucleotide sequence: TGTGCCAGCTCACCAAGTAGCGGGGGCGCGGGAAGAGATACGCAGTATTTT. Complete variable domain (other parts from reference TRBV18 and TRBJ2-3): NAGVMQNPRHLVRRRGQEARLRCSPMKGHSHVYWYRQLPEEGLKFMVYLQKENIIDESGMPKERFSAEFPKEGPSILRIQQVVRGDSAAYFCASSPSSGGAGRDTQYFGPGTRLTVL.

The rearrangement joins TRBV5-4 to TRBJ2-3; maybe TRBD1 (6 bases). The germline V gene encodes CDR1 SGHNT and CDR2 YYREEE (reference sequence). The CDR3 runs to 18 residues. V shed 6 bases and J shed 2 bases, with 25 bases lying between them. Written as DNA, the CDR3 is TGTGCCAGCAAGGGGGAACCCCTAGGTGGGGGCGTCACAGATACGCAGTATTTT. Encoded protein: CASKGEPLGGGVTDTQYF. Variable domain in full (rest from reference TRBV5-4 and TRBJ2-3): ETGVTQSPTHLIKTRGQQVTLRCSSQSGHNTVSWYQQALGQGPQFIFQYYREEENGRGNFPPRFSGLQFPNYSSELNVNALELDDSALYLCASKGEPLGGGVTDTQYFGPGTRLTVL.

J is TRBJ2-1 and V is TRBV7-6, with a tentative D call TRBD1 (5 bases). Trimming removed 5 bases at V and 5 bases at J, with 19 bases between. CDR1 and CDR2 from the germline V gene are SGHVS and FNYEAQ. The CDR3 consists of 16 residues. CDR3 region: CASSGRAYGAHNEQFF. The CDR3 nucleotides are TGTGCCAGCAGCGGAAGGGCGTATGGGGCTCACAATGAGCAGTTCTTC.

V usage is TRBV11-1 and J usage is TRBJ1-1; no firm D call. Germline V gene lookup returns CDR1 SGHAT and CDR2 FQDESV (reference sequence). The ends were cut back, 2 bases at V and 5 bases at J, with 6 bases in the middle. The CDR3 consists of 12 residues. In nucleotides, the CDR3 is TGTGCCAGCAGCTTAAGGAGGACTGAAGCTTTCTTT. It encodes CASSLRRTEAFF.